The sequence of this TCR beta chain was determined in a study of T cell repertoires in cytomegalovirus infection. Background on the study: Based on public TCR beta signatures, there were indications of CMV infection and of a matching HLA type.

The germline CDR1 and CDR2 sequences are SGHTA and FQGNSA. The CDR3 totals 15 residues. Trimming removed 3 bases from V and 1 base from J, with 9 bases in between. This clonotype was counted many times. Its antigen is unidentified. MiXCR was run by TCRdb on the reads, yielding one entry per CDR3 protein. The sample yields under 850,000 distinct CDR3 sequences, around 35% seen once. This receptor was taken from a human donor in good health (CMV status not recorded). Some clones in this sample may be carry-over from other donors' samples. Here the sequenced sample was cultured PBMCs, taken from culture after CMV antigen stimulation. The rearrangement uses TRBV7-2 and TRBJ2-2; D remains ambiguous. The CDR3 coding sequence is TGTGCCAGCAGCTTGGTACAAAAGAACACCGGGGAGCTGTTTTTT. This sequence encodes CASSLVQKNTGELFF.